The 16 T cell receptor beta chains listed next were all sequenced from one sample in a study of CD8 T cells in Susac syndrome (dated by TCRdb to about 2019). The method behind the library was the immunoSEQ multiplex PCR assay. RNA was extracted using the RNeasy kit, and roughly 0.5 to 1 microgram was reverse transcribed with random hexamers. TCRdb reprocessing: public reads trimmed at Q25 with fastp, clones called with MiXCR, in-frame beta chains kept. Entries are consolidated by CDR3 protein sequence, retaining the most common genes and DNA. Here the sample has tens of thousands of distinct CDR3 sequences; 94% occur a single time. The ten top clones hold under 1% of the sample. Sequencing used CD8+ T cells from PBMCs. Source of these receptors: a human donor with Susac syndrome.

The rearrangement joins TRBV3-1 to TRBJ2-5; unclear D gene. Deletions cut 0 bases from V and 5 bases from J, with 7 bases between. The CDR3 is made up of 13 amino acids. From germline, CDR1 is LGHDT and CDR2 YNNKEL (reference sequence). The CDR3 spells CASSQDLWETQYF. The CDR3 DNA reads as TGTGCCAGCAGCCAAGATCTGTGGGAGACCCAGTACTTC.

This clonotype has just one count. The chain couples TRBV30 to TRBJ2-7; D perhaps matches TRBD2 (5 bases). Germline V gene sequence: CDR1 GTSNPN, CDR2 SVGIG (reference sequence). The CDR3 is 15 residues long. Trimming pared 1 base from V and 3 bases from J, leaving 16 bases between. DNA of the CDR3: TGTGCCTGGAGTGGCAGCGGTGGAGGCCTCTACGAGCAGTACTTC. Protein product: CAWSGSGGGLYEQYF.

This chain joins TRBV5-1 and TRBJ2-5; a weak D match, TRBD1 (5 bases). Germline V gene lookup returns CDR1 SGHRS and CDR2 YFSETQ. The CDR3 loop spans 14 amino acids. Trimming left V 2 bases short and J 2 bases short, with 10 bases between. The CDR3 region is CASSFGRTQETQYF. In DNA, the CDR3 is TGCGCCAGCAGCTTTGGACGGACACAAGAGACCCAGTACTTC.

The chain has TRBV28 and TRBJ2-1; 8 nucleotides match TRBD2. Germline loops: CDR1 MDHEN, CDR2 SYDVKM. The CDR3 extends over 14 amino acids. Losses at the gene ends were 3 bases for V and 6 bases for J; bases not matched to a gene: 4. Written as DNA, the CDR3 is TGTGCCAGCAGTTTTAGGCTAGCGGGCAATGAGCAGTTCTTC. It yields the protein CASSFRLAGNEQFF. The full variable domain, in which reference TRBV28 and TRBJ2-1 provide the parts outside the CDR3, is DVKVTQSSRYLVKRTGEKVFLECVQDMDHENMFWYRQDPGLGLRLIYFSYDVKMKEKGDIPEGYSVSREKKERFSLILESASTNQTSMYLCASSFRLAGNEQFFGPGTRLTVL.

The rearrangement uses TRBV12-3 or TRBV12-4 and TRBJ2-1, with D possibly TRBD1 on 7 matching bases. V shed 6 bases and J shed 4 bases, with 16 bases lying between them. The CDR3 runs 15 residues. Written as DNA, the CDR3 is TGTGCCAGCAGACAGGGGAGGACGCCTTACAATGAGCAGTTCTTC. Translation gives CASRQGRTPYNEQFF.

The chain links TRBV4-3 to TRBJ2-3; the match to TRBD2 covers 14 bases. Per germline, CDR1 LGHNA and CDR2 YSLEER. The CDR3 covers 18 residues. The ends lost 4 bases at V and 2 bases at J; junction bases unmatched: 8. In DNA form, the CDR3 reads TGCGCCAGCAGCCGGGGACTAGCGGGAGCGGTATCCACAGATACGCAGTATTTT. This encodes CASSRGLAGAVSTDTQYF.

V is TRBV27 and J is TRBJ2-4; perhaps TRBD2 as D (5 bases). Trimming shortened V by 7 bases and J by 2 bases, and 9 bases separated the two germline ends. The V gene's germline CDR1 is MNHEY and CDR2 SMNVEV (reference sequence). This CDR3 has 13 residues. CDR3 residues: CASTAGTKNIQYF. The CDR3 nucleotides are TGTGCCAGCACCGCCGGGACCAAAAACATTCAGTACTTC.

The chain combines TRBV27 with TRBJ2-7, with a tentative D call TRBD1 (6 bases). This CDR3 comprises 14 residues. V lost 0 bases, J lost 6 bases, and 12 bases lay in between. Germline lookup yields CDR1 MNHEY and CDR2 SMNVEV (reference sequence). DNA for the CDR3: TGTGCCAGCAGTTTATCGGGGGCAGGGGCCGAGCAGTACTTC. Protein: CASSLSGAGAEQYF.

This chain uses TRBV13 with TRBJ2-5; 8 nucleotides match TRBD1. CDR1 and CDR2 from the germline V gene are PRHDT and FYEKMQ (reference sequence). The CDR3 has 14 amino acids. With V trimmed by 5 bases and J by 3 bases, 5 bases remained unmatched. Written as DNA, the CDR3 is TGTGCCAGCAGCCCCATGACAGGGGAAGAGACCCAGTACTTC. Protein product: CASSPMTGEETQYF.

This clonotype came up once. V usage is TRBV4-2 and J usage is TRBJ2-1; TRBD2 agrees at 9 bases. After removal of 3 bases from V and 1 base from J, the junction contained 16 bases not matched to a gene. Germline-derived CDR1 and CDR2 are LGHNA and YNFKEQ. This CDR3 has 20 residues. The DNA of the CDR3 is TGTGCCAGCAGCCACTATCACAACTTAGCGGGAGAGGCGTCCTACAATGAGCAGTTCTTC. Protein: CASSHYHNLAGEASYNEQFF.

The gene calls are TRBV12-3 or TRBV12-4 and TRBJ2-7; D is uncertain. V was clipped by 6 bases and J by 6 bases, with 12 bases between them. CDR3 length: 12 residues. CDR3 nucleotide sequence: TGTGCCAGCAGCCTGACTGAGCGCGAGCAGTACTTC. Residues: CASSLTEREQYF.

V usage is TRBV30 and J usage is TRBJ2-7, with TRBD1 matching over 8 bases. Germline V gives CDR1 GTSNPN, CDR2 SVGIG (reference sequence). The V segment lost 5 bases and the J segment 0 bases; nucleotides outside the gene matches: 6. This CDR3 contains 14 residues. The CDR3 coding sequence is TGTGCCTGGGGTTCCGGGACAGGCTCCTACGAGCAGTACTTC. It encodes CAWGSGTGSYEQYF.

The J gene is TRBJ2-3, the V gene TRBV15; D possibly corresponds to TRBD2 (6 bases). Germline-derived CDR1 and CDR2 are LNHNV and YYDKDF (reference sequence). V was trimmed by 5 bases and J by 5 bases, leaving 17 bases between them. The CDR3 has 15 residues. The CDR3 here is CATSSPRDSQDTQYF. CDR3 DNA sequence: TGTGCCACCAGCTCACCAAGGGACTCACAAGATACGCAGTATTTT.

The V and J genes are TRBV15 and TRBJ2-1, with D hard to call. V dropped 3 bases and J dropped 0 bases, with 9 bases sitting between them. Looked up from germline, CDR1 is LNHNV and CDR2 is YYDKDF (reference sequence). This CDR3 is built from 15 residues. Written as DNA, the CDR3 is TGTGCCACCAGCAGCGTGGCCTACTCCTACAATGAGCAGTTCTTC. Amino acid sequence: CATSSVAYSYNEQFF.

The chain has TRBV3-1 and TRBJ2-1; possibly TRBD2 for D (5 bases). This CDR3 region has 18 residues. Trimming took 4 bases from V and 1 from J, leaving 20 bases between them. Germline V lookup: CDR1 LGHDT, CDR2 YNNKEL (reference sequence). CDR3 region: CASSLVSAGIRSYNEQFF. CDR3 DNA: TGTGCCAGCAGCCTCGTTTCGGCGGGCATCAGGTCCTACAATGAGCAGTTCTTC.

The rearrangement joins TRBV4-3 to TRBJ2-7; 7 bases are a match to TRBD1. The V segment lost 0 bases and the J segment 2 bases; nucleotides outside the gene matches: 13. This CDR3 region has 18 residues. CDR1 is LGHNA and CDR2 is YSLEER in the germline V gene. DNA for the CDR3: TGCGCCAGCAGCCAAGATTCGCCCGGGCAGGGGGTTACCTACGAGCAGTACTTC. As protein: CASSQDSPGQGVTYEQYF.